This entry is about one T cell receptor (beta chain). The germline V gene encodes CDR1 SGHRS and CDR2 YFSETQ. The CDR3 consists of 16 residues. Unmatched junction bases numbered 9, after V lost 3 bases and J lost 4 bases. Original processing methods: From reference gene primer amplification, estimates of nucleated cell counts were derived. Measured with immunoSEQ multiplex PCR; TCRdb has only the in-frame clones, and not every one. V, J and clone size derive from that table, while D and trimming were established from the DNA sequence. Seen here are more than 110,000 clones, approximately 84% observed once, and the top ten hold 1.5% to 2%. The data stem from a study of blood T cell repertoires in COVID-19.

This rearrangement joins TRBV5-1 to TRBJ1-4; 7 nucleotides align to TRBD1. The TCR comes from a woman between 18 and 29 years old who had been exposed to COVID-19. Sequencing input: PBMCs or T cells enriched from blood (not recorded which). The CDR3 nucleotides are TGCGCCAGCAGCTCACCTCCGGGACAGAGTAATGAAAAACTGTTTTTT. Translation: CASSSPPGQSNEKLFF. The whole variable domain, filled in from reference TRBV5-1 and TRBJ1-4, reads KAGVTQTPRYLIKTRGQQVTLSCSPISGHRSVSWYQQTPGQGLQFLFEYFSETQRNKGNFPGRFSGRQFSNSRSEMNVSTLELGDSALYLCASSSPPGQSNEKLFFGSGTQLSVL.